What follows are 18 T cell receptor beta chains derived from one specimen sequenced in a study of shared clonotypes between healthy human individuals. Data came from immunoSEQ multiplex PCR; TCRdb stores just in-frame clones and leaves some out. Here the sample spans about 2 million clones, over 85% being singletons. The specimen sequenced was naive CD4+ T cells sorted from blood. Subset indicated: CD45RA+ positively selected. These receptor sequences come from a man aged 18 to 29 in good health.

The chain recombines TRBV27 with TRBJ2-2, with D perhaps being TRBD1 or TRBD2 (5 bases each). In germline, CDR1 is MNHEY, CDR2 SMNVEV (reference sequence). Trimming stripped 3 bases from V and 4 bases from J, with 12 bases between. The CDR3 spans 15 residues. The CDR3 DNA reads TGTGCCAGCAGTTTGTCAGGGACGGTCACCGGGGAGCTGTTTTTT. Protein: CASSLSGTVTGELFF.

The chain recombines TRBV2 with TRBJ1-2, with D possibly matching TRBD1 (6 bases). The CDR3 contains 14 residues. Trimming left V 5 bases short and J 1 base short, with 11 bases between. Germline CDR1 reads SNHLY; CDR2 reads FYNNEI. The CDR3: CASSPGEINYGYTF. The CDR3 DNA follows: TGTGCCAGCAGTCCAGGGGAGATTAACTATGGCTACACCTTC.

The chain couples TRBV11-2 to TRBJ1-1, with D possibly TRBD1 on 5 matching bases. V lost 0 bases to trimming and J lost 0 bases, with 17 bases between them. CDR1 and CDR2 (germline): SGHAT, FQNNGV. This CDR3 region has 18 residues. The CDR3: CASSLDVTALGMNTEAFF. CDR3 DNA: TGTGCCAGCAGCTTAGATGTGACAGCCCTGGGCATGAACACTGAAGCTTTCTTT.

About this clone: This sample also contains other DNA sequences that code for the same CDR3. The chain joins TRBV5-4 to TRBJ2-5; D is perhaps TRBD2 (6 bases). This CDR3 region has 13 residues. V was shortened by 0 bases and J by 5 bases, with 8 bases between the two germline ends. Germline V gene sequence: CDR1 SGHNT, CDR2 YYREEE (reference sequence). CDR3 in DNA: TGTGCCAGCAGCTTGGTAGGGAGGGAGACCCAGTACTTC. Protein product: CASSLVGRETQYF.

The V call is TRBV21-1, the J call TRBJ1-1. TRBV21-1 is a listed pseudogene. The CDR3 is 17 amino acids. CDR3 in DNA: TGTGCCAGCAGCAAACTAGGATGGGAGGGGGCGAGGACTGAAGCTTTCTTT. It specifies CASSKLGWEGARTEAFF.

The V call is TRBV5-1, the J call TRBJ2-6, with D uncertain. V lost 0 bases to trimming and J lost 0 bases, with 13 bases between them. Looked up from germline, CDR1 is SGHRS and CDR2 is YFSETQ. The CDR3 is made up of 18 amino acids. The CDR3 nucleotides are TGCGCCAGCAGCTTGGGTGGGAATACCCCCTCTGGGGCCAACGTCCTGACTTTC. This encodes CASSLGGNTPSGANVLTF.

The chain is built from TRBV2 and TRBJ2-1; D possibly uses TRBD1 or TRBD2 (7 bases each). Deletions cut 5 bases from V and 3 bases from J, with 14 bases between. Germline V CDR1 and CDR2: SNHLY, FYNNEI. The CDR3 contains 15 residues. In nucleotides, the CDR3 is TGTGCCAGCAGTAATCAGGGGGGGAGCTACAATGAGCAGTTCTTC. Protein sequence: CASSNQGGSYNEQFF.

Note on this clone: Other nucleotide sequences from this sample produce the same CDR3. This chain connects TRBV2 to TRBJ1-2; D is unresolved. The V gene's germline CDR1 is SNHLY and CDR2 FYNNEI. Trimming pared 3 bases from V and 4 bases from J, leaving 6 bases between. The CDR3 covers 12 residues. The CDR3, as DNA: TGTGCCAGCAGTGACAACTCCTATGGCTACACCTTC. Amino acids: CASSDNSYGYTF.

The rearrangement uses TRBV10-2 and TRBJ2-7; possibly TRBD1 or TRBD2 for D (5 bases each). Germline lookup yields CDR1 WSHSY and CDR2 SAAADI. The CDR3 contains 12 residues. V lost 7 bases to trimming and J lost 2 bases, with 9 bases between them. DNA for the CDR3: TGCGCCAGCATGGGGGATGCCTACGAGCAGTACTTC. It is translated as CASMGDAYEQYF.

The chain has TRBV5-6 and TRBJ1-6; no definite D call. V dropped 3 bases and J dropped 8 bases, with 18 bases sitting between them. The CDR3 contains 16 residues. Germline assignment: CDR1 SGHDT and CDR2 YYEEEE. CDR3 amino acids: CASSWKDVGSHSPLHF. CDR3 bases: TGTGCCAGCAGCTGGAAGGACGTAGGGTCCCATTCACCCCTCCACTTT.

This clone was found once. The chain joins TRBV5-4 to TRBJ2-7; 11 bases align to TRBD1. Germline loops: CDR1 SGHNT, CDR2 YYREEE (reference sequence). The CDR3 is 15 residues long. Unmatched junction bases numbered 7, after V lost 4 bases and J lost 4 bases. The CDR3 spells CASSTWDRGSYEQYF. In DNA, the CDR3 is TGTGCCAGCAGCACCTGGGACAGGGGGTCTTACGAGCAGTACTTC.

V and J are TRBV7-9 and TRBJ2-5; 7 bases fit TRBD2. The CDR3 contains 15 residues. Per the germline V gene, CDR1 is SEHNR and CDR2 is FQNEAQ (reference sequence). Germline trimming cut 5 bases from V and 7 bases from J; bases unmatched to any gene: 13. In nucleotides, the CDR3 is TGTGCCAGCAGCCTACAAGCGGGGACCCTAACGACCCAGTACTTC. Translating gives CASSLQAGTLTTQYF. The full variable domain, completed using reference TRBV7-9 and TRBJ2-5, is DTGVSQNPRHKITKRGQNVTFRCDPISEHNRLYWYRQTLGQGPEFLTYFQNEAQLEKSRLLSDRFSAERPKGSFSTLEIQRTEQGDSAMYLCASSLQAGTLTTQYFGPGTRLLVL.

The chain joins TRBV19 to TRBJ2-4; unclear D gene. CDR3 length: 14 residues. The germline V and J ends were trimmed by 6 bases and 0 bases, with 9 bases remaining between them. CDR1 is LNHDA, CDR2 SQIVND, per germline (reference sequence). CDR3 bases: TGTGCCAGTAGCCTTCCCTTAGCCAAAAACATTCAGTACTTC. Protein product: CASSLPLAKNIQYF.

This rearrangement joins TRBV5-4 to TRBJ2-7; 7 positions match TRBD2. CDR3 length: 14 amino acids. Germline CDR1 reads SGHNT; CDR2 reads YYREEE (reference sequence). Trimming took 0 bases from V and 5 from J; bases not matched to a gene: 5. The CDR3 DNA follows: TGTGCCAGCAGCTTGGGCGGGAGATTCAACGAGCAGTACTTC. Encoded protein: CASSLGGRFNEQYF.

This clone was found once. This chain links TRBV7-3 with TRBJ2-1, with a weak D call TRBD1 (6 bases). The V and J ends lost 3 bases and 0 bases respectively, with 6 bases between them. There are 14 residues in the CDR3. Looked up from germline, CDR1 is SGHTA and CDR2 is FQGTGA. The DNA for the CDR3 is TGTGCCAGCAGCTTGGACAGCTCCTACAATGAGCAGTTCTTC. Translating gives CASSLDSSYNEQFF.

The V gene is TRBV2, the J gene TRBJ1-6; D is unresolved. Trimming removed 5 bases at V and 7 bases at J, with 12 bases between. Looked up from germline, CDR1 is SNHLY and CDR2 is FYNNEI. The CDR3 totals 14 residues. CDR3 region: CASSRTDWNSPLHF. For the CDR3, the DNA is TGTGCCAGCAGTCGAACAGATTGGAATTCACCCCTCCACTTT.

This clone occurred once. The junction departs from germline at one end; a sequencing error may be responsible. J is TRBJ1-5 and V is TRBV7-2, with 8 bases aligning to TRBD1. The CDR3 extends over 16 amino acids. Germline CDR1 SGHTA, CDR2 FQGNSA. CDR3 sequence (DNA): TGTGCCAGCAGCTTAGCACTGGCAGGGGGCAAACAGCCCCAGCATTTT. It translates to CASSLALAGGKQPQHF.

This chain joins TRBV6-6 and TRBJ2-2; D may be TRBD1 or TRBD2 (5 bases each). Per germline, CDR1 MNHNY and CDR2 SVGAGI (reference sequence). The CDR3 has 16 residues. Trimming removed 5 bases at V and 5 bases at J, with 18 bases between. CDR3 nucleotides: TGTGCCAGCAGTCCAATGGACTCCAAGGGGACCGGGGAGCTGTTTTTT. Its protein is CASSPMDSKGTGELFF.